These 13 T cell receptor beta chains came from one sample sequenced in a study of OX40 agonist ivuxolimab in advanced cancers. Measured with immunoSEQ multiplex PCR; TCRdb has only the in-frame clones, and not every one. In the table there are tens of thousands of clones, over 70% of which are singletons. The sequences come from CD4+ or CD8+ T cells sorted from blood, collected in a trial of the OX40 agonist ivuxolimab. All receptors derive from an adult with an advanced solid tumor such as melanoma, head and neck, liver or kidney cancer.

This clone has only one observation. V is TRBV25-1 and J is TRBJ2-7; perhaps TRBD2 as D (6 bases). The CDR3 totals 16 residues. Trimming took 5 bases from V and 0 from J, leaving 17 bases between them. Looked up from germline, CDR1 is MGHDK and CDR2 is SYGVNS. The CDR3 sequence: CASSTPRDSSSYEQYF. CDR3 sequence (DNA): TGTGCCAGCAGTACCCCCCGGGACTCCTCCTCCTACGAGCAGTACTTC.

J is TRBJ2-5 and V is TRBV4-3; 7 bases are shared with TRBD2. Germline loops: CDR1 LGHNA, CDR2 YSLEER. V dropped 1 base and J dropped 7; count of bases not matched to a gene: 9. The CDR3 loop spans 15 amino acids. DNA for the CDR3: TGCGCCAGCAGCCAAGGTCTGGGGAGGGACGGGACCCAGTACTTC. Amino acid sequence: CASSQGLGRDGTQYF.

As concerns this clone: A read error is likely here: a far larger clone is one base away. CDR3 sequence reads: CASSLAGHGDYGYTF. The CDR3 coding sequence is TGTGCCAGCAGCTTGGCTGGACACGGGGACTATGGCTACACCTTC. V gene TRBV5-6 combines with J gene TRBJ1-2, with D possibly TRBD1 on 5 matching bases. Trimming cost V 0 bases and J 3 bases, with 12 bases left between them. The CDR3 spans 15 residues. Germline assignment: CDR1 SGHDT and CDR2 YYEEEE.

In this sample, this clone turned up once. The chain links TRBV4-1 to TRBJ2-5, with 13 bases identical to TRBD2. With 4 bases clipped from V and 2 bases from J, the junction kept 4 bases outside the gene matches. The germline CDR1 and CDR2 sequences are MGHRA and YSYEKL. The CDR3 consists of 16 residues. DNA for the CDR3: TGCGCCAGCAGCCGGTGGGGACTAGCGGGGCAAGAGACCCAGTACTTC. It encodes CASSRWGLAGQETQYF.

The CDR3 bases are TGTGCCAGCAGTGCCATGGGCCCCATAAACGAGCAGTACTTC. Translating it yields CASSAMGPINEQYF. The genes are TRBV27 and TRBJ2-7, with D uncertain. Trimming took off 5 bases at V and 5 bases at J, with 16 bases between the two ends. The germline V gene has CDR1 MNHEY and CDR2 SMNVEV (reference sequence). This CDR3 is 14 amino acids long.

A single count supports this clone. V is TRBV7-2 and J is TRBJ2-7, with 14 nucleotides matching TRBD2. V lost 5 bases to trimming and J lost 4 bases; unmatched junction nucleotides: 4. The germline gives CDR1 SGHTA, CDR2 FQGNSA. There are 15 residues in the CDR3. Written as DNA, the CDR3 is TGTGCCAGCAGCAGGGGACTAGCGGGAGAATACGAGCAGTACTTC. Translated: CASSRGLAGEYEQYF.

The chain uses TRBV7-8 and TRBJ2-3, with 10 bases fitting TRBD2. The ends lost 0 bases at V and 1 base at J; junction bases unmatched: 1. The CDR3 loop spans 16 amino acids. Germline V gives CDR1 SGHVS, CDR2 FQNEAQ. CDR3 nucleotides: TGTGCCAGCAGCTTAGCTCTAGCGGGAGGCACAGATACGCAGTATTTT. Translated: CASSLALAGGTDTQYF.

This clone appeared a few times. The DNA of the CDR3 is TGTGCCAGCAGCCAAACAGGGTCGGGTAATGAAAAACTGTTTTTT. The encoded protein is CASSQTGSGNEKLFF. The rearrangement uses TRBV28 and TRBJ1-4; maybe TRBD1 (6 bases). Germline loops: CDR1 MDHEN, CDR2 SYDVKM. CDR3 length equals 15 residues. Trimming cost V 6 bases and J 4 bases, with 15 bases left between them.

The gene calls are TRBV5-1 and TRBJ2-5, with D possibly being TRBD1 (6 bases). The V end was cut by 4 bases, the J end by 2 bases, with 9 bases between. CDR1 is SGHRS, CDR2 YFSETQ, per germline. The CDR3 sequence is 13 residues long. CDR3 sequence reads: CASSVGQQETQYF. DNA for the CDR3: TGCGCCAGCAGCGTGGGACAACAAGAGACCCAGTACTTC.

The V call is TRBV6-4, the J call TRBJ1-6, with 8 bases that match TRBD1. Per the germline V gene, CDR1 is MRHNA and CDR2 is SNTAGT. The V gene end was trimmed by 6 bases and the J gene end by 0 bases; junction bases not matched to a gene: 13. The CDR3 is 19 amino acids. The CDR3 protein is CASSRSGTGLGSYNSPLHF. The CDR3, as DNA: TGTGCCAGCAGCCGCTCCGGGACAGGCCTAGGCTCCTATAATTCACCCCTCCACTTT.

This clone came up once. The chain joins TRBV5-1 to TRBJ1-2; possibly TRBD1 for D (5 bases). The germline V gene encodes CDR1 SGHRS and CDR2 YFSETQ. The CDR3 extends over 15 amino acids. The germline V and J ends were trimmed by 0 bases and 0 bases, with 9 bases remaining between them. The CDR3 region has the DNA TGCGCCAGCAGCTTGGAGTCAGGGACTAACTATGGCTACACCTTC. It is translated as CASSLESGTNYGYTF.

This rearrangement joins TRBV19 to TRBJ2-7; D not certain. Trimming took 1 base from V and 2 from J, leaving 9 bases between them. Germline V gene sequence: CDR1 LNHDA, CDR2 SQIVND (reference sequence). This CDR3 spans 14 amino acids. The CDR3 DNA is TGTGCCAGTAGTATAGCACCCACCACCTACGAGCAGTACTTC. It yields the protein CASSIAPTTYEQYF.

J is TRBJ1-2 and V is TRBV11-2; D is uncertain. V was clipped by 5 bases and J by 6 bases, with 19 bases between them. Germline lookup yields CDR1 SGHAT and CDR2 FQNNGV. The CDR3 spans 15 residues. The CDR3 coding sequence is TGTGCCAGCAGCCCCCCCCGGTGGGAGGTTAATGGCTACACCTTC. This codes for CASSPPRWEVNGYTF.